This is a list of T cell receptor beta chains from one sample in a study of blood T cell repertoires in COVID-19. Data came from immunoSEQ multiplex PCR; TCRdb stores just in-frame clones and leaves some out. The profile shows tens of thousands of clones, around 80% of them singletons. Sequenced: peripheral blood. The receptors here all came from a human donor in a cohort sampled during active COVID-19. Each CDR3 is given without its conserved first and last residue. Fields, in order: J gene, clone size, V gene, CDR3 protein. Part of the rows lack a size; the others show once, few, many or a class for expanded clones.

TRBJ2-4	few	TRBV9	ASSVGPTSGRSGTQY
TRBJ2-2	-	TRBV29-1	SVWREAGELF
TRBJ2-7	-	TRBV10-2	ASTRLGASYEQY
TRBJ1-5	-	TRBV6-5	ASTPVGGGNQPQH
TRBJ1-5	-	TRBV18	ASSPVGDGGQPQH
TRBJ2-3	-	TRBV24-1	ATSGDRLTDTQY
TRBJ1-1	few	TRBV7-9	ASSPKWTANTEAF
TRBJ2-5	-	TRBV4-2	ASSKGLQETQY
TRBJ1-1	-	TRBV11-3	ASSLVGDTEAF
TRBJ2-7	once	TRBV12-3/TRBV12-4	ASSLFDRQY
TRBJ2-3	-	TRBV12-5	ASGFRDTDTQY
TRBJ2-3	-	TRBV4-1	ASSQDSRLAGPTDTQY
TRBJ1-5	-	TRBV19	ASSAYVGEISNQPQH
TRBJ1-2	-	TRBV18	ASSPGDSGYT
TRBJ2-3	-	TRBV3-1/TRBV3-2	ASSPTRTADTQY
TRBJ1-1	-	TRBV19	ASSIGRSLNTEAF
TRBJ2-2	-	TRBV29-1	SSTTGPGELF
TRBJ1-1	-	TRBV6-6	ATAMTDQNTEAF
TRBJ2-1	few	TRBV2	ASEWTSGRNEQF
TRBJ2-1	-	TRBV7-8	ASSPGQHNEQF
TRBJ2-2	-	TRBV11-2	ASSRRDRGPTGELF
TRBJ2-7	-	TRBV5-1	ASSLRLAGGPYEQY
TRBJ2-1	-	TRBV7-9	ASTSGSLGYNEQF
TRBJ2-1	once	TRBV9	ASSVGFFENGEQF
TRBJ2-6	once	TRBV5-1	ASSRTGLSSGANVLT
TRBJ2-7	-	TRBV15	ATSRDGGPAIF
TRBJ1-2	-	TRBV27	ASSSLTGLLNYGYT
TRBJ2-1	-	TRBV30	AWSVEGPFQTRWVNDEQF
TRBJ2-3	-	TRBV5-1	ASTRRDTQY
TRBJ2-1	-	TRBV4-3	ASSPTATSGYNEQF
TRBJ1-3	-	TRBV28	ASIQGGQPGGNTIY
TRBJ2-7	few	TRBV7-9	ASSPPPRGLNTYEQY
TRBJ2-3	-	TRBV6-5	ASSYYRERGAGTQY
TRBJ2-7	-	TRBV30	AWKTSGRYEQY
TRBJ2-7	-	TRBV10-2	ASRLGGTPYEQY
TRBJ2-7	few	TRBV4-2	ASSQVGSVVGFEQY
TRBJ2-1	-	TRBV5-1	ASSSVDQGRDEQF
TRBJ1-1	-	TRBV27	ASRDRWNTEAF
TRBJ2-1	-	TRBV15	ATSRETNPEAGENEQF
TRBJ2-7	-	TRBV2	ASSDIIADSYEQY
TRBJ1-4	few	TRBV20-1	SARLGEYQL
TRBJ2-2	-	TRBV20-1	SAGAGGTGELF
TRBJ2-3	-	TRBV27	ASSLGQFDTDTQY